This TCR beta chain was documented in a study of graft-versus-host responses after intestinal transplantation. At the level of the study: Transplants given to recipients were multivisceral, liver-intestinal, or isolated intestinal. Induction using anti-thymocyte globulin, followed by tacrolimus and steroids for about 3 years, was given to all recipients. Whole-study results and caveats: Allografts carried high graft-versus-host to host-versus-graft clonal ratios in patients having graft-donor T cell macrochimerism. Recipient marrow harbored GvH clones, some of which surfaced first in ileum or blood.

The table came from immunoSEQ multiplex PCR; TCRdb's copy has only in-frame clones and leaves some out. Among nearly 90,000 clones listed, 80% to 85% were seen once. This CDR3 has 18 amino acids. V gave up 1 base and J gave up 3 bases; unmatched junction bases: 5. Germline V gene data show CDR1 as MNHNS and CDR2 as SASEGT. Remarks on this clone: Its antigen is still unknown.

The TCR comes from a human donor who received an intestinal transplant. This chain connects TRBV6-1 to TRBJ2-3; 15 bases are a match to TRBD2. This sample comprised unstimulated CD8+ T cells sorted from spleen or lymph node cells, obtained before intestinal transplant. The CDR3 nucleotides read TGTGCCAGCAGTGAAGTGACCGGGACTAGCGGGGGGACAGATACGCAGTATTTT. This codes for CASSEVTGTSGGTDTQYF.